This T cell receptor (beta chain) was recorded in a study of PD-1 blockade in classical Hodgkin lymphoma (dated by TCRdb to about 2020). Study-level background: Nivolumab dosing was 3 mg/kg intravenously every 2 weeks, continuing until either disease progression or unacceptable toxicity. To define a peripheral blood immune signature of response to PD-1 blockade in classical Hodgkin lymphoma, the study combined TCR beta sequencing with CyTOF. General study outcomes and caveats: Diversity was lower in patients who began nivolumab less than 1 year after ASCT, so these patients were left out of later analyses to avoid confounding by immune reconstitution. Baseline TCR diversity was reported to be lower in newly diagnosed patients than in healthy donors and to be lower still in relapsed/refractory patients. Trial patients with a complete response had baseline diversity similar to that of newly diagnosed patients, while partial responders and progressors had significantly lower diversity. By C4D1, a significant rise was seen in CD4+ TCR diversity but not in CD8+ TCR diversity (p=0.0027 vs p=0.16), and the rise was most apparent among complete responders (p=0.02). The study was restricted to a single clinical trial cohort, and the causes of repertoire differences, possibly disease activity or prior therapy, were left undefined.

On this clone itself: No antigen is known for it. No much larger clone exists at a distance of one base, and base qualities are not known.

The time point label of this sample denotes: cycle 4 day 1 (C4D1), after five to seven weeks of nivolumab. Every trial patient had relapsed after autologous stem cell transplantation, and cohorts A, B and C differed in prior brentuximab vedotin exposure. A total of fewer than 70 patients with relapsed/refractory classical Hodgkin lymphoma made up the trial cohort, and each patient's best overall response was complete response, partial response or progressive disease. In the multi-cohort phase II CheckMate 205 trial, trial patients received single-agent nivolumab. An independent review committee assessed best overall response by applying the 2007 International Working Group response criteria. Trial PBMCs were collected just before the start of nivolumab (C1D1) and during therapy at cycle 2 day 1 and cycle 4 day 1. Peripheral blood was collected in 8 mL Vacutainer Cell Preparation Tubes, from which PBMCs were isolated by centrifugation and then cryopreserved.

Genomic DNA was isolated using the Qiagen DNeasy kit from unsorted PBMCs as well as from negatively selected CD4+ and CD8+ fractions. TCR beta CDR3 regions were subjected to amplification by immunoSEQ multiplex PCR with primers that anneal to V and J segments. A synthetic immune receptor repertoire was used to minimize amplification bias, and any residual bias was removed computationally once sequencing was done. On the study's bioinformatics: Custom Python scripts were used to quantify repertoire diversity as the Shannon entropy index. Unsorted, CD4+ and CD8+ repertoires were analyzed separately, except for combined analyses in which CD4+ and CD8+ sequences were merged in silico. A clone counted as expanded when the clone's frequency after treatment rose at least 2-fold relative to C1D1, and clones undetected at baseline were given a pseudocount of 0.5. Clones with 0 or 1 copy at C1D1 were defined as singleton clones, while clones with 2 or more copies were defined as non-singleton clones. By matching protein sequences in sorted samples from the same patient, clones expanded in unsorted samples were annotated as CD4+, CD8+ or unknown. Diversity changes from C1D1 to C4D1 were tested in paired samples using Wilcoxon tests. The table was pulled from immuneACCESS by TCRdb, which kept in-frame rearrangements only. Such tables lose some clones; where checked, under half of the loss comes from unresolved V genes, and the rest has no known cause. V, J and clone size derive from that table, while D and trimming were established from the DNA sequence. This sample is represented by 15,000 to 20,000 clones; less than 75% of them were singletons. The top ten constitute almost 8% of the sample.

Reading the germline V gene gives CDR1 SGHTS and CDR2 YDEGEE. After removal of 0 bases from V and 4 bases from J, the junction retains 9 bases not matched to a gene. From its cysteine to its phenylalanine, the CDR3 spans 17 amino acids. The CDR3 DNA has 51 bases and is translated from base 1. The chain is assembled from TRBV5-8 and TRBJ2-3; 9 central nucleotides agree with TRBD1. This TCR was sampled from a human donor with classical Hodgkin lymphoma. The sequenced sample was peripheral blood mononuclear cells (PBMCs), obtained before the fourth cycle of nivolumab. The DNA sequence is given as TGTGCCAGCAGCTTGGGGATACAGGGGGCACGGTCAGATACGCAGTATTTT. This yields the protein CASSLGIQGARSDTQYF.